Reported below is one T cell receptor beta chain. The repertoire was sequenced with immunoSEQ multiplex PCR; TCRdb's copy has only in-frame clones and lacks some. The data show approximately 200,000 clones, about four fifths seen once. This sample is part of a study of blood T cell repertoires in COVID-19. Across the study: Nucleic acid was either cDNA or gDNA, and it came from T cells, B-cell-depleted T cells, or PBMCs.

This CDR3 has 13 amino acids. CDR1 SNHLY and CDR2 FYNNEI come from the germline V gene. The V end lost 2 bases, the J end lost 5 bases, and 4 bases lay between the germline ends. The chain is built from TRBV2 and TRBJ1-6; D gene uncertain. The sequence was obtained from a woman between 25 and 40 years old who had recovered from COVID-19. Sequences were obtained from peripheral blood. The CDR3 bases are TGTGCCAGCAGTGAATCTGATAATTCACCCCTCCACTTT. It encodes CASSESDNSPLHF.